The rows below give T cell receptor beta chains drawn from one sample of a study of T cells after yellow fever vaccination. TCRdb processed the 5' RACE reads anew with MiXCR; each CDR3 protein has one entry. The sample contains about 210,000 distinct CDR3 sequences, 3% to 3.5% of which appear only once. The sequencing used CD4+ T cells sorted from PBMCs, collected 10 days after the yellow fever booster vaccination. Every receptor here comes from a man aged 18-30 years who received the YFV17D yellow fever vaccine. Both conserved end residues are part of each CDR3. A D gene is named only where the DNA matches it firmly. Rows give clone size only sometimes, using once, few, many, or a class for an expanded clone.

cdr3_aa cdr3_nt cdr3_length clone_size j_call d_call v_call
CASSQESHSPLHF TGTGCCAGCAGCCAAGAATCCCATTCACCCCTCCACTTT 13 few TRBJ1-6 - TRBV14
CAIRPGTEGWNSYEQYF TGTGCCATCAGGCCGGGGACCGAGGGTTGGAACTCCTACGAGCAGTACTTC 17 many TRBJ2-7 - TRBV10-3
CSARGGNEQFF TGCAGTGCTAGAGGGGGCAATGAGCAGTTCTTC 11 many TRBJ2-1 - TRBV20-1
CASTMGLLSTDTQYF TGTGCCAGCACCATGGGACTCCTCAGCACAGATACGCAGTATTTT 15 few TRBJ2-3 - TRBV6-5
CASSTPGQGEGETQYF TGTGCCAGCAGTACGCCGGGACAGGGGGAAGGAGAGACCCAGTACTTC 16 - TRBJ2-5 TRBD1 TRBV28
CASSSRGGGAETQYF TGTGCCAGCAGCTCGAGGGGCGGGGGGGCTGAGACCCAGTACTTC 15 many TRBJ2-5 TRBD2 TRBV11-2
CASSYGRRNRSYNSPLHF TGTGCCAGCAGCTACGGGCGGAGGAATCGATCCTATAATTCACCCCTCCACTTT 18 few TRBJ1-6 - TRBV7-2
CASSLGLAGAHQETQYF TGCGCCAGCAGCTTGGGACTAGCGGGGGCTCACCAAGAGACCCAGTACTTC 17 once TRBJ2-5 TRBD2 TRBV5-1
CASSQGVGKGMANEKLFF TGTGCCAGCAGCCAAGGAGTTGGCAAGGGAATGGCTAATGAAAAACTGTTTTTT 18 many TRBJ1-4 - TRBV14
CSASEDQYGYTF TGCAGTGCTAGTGAGGATCAGTATGGCTACACCTTC 12 - TRBJ1-2 - TRBV20-1
CASSFASGLYEQYF TGCGCCAGCAGCTTCGCTAGCGGACTCTACGAGCAGTACTTC 14 few TRBJ2-7 TRBD2 TRBV5-1
CASSLGLVHSLGDTQYF TGTGCCAGCAGCTTGGGTCTCGTGCACTCCTTGGGAGATACGCAGTATTTT 17 many TRBJ2-3 - TRBV5-4
CASSLVKGLRNEQFF TGTGCCAGCAGCTTAGTTAAGGGTTTGAGGAATGAGCAGTTCTTC 15 - TRBJ2-1 - TRBV7-2
CASSQEWGPGHEQYF TGCGCCAGCAGCCAAGAATGGGGCCCCGGCCACGAGCAGTACTTC 15 many TRBJ2-7 - TRBV4-3
CASSWAGREQYF TGTGCCAGCAGTTGGGCAGGTCGAGAGCAGTACTTC 12 - TRBJ2-7 - TRBV12-3/TRBV12-4
CASTPQGNTEAFF TGTGCCAGCACCCCCCAGGGGAACACTGAAGCTTTCTTT 13 many TRBJ1-1 - TRBV6-5
CASSPQGSESYGYTF TGTGCCAGCAGCCCGCAGGGGAGTGAGAGCTATGGCTACACCTTC 15 many TRBJ1-2 - TRBV6-5
CASSTNGGKQFF TGTGCCAGCAGTACTAACGGGGGGAAGCAGTTCTTC 12 many TRBJ2-1 TRBD2 TRBV27
CSARETGGQPQHF TGCAGTGCTAGAGAGACGGGCGGGCAGCCCCAGCATTTT 13 many TRBJ1-5 - TRBV20-1
CASSFYRGSAFNEQFF TGTGCCAGCAGCTTCTACAGGGGTTCCGCTTTCAATGAGCAGTTCTTC 16 few TRBJ2-1 TRBD1 TRBV7-2
CAWRTAEKLFF TGTGCCTGGAGGACGGCTGAAAAACTGTTTTTT 11 - TRBJ1-4 - TRBV30
CASSQVGGRTDTQYF TGCGCCAGCAGCCAAGTCGGGGGGCGCACAGATACGCAGTATTTT 15 many TRBJ2-3 - TRBV4-3
CASSPTPATISPQHF TGTGCCAGTAGTCCCACCCCCGCGACCATCAGCCCCCAGCATTTT 15 - TRBJ1-5 - TRBV19
CASTSRGGPQYF TGTGCCAGCACCTCCCGGGGGGGGCCCCAGTACTTC 12 many TRBJ2-5 TRBD2 TRBV12-3/TRBV12-4
CASSQGLSFEQFF TGCGCCAGCAGCCAAGGACTGTCGTTTGAGCAGTTCTTC 13 many TRBJ2-1 - TRBV4-1
CASSPEGAYGYTF TGTGCCAGCAGCCCTGAGGGGGCGTATGGCTACACCTTC 13 many TRBJ1-2 TRBD1 TRBV7-2
CASSPSGYAPRNYGYTF TGTGCCAGCAGCCCCAGCGGCTATGCCCCGCGTAACTATGGCTACACCTTC 17 few TRBJ1-2 - TRBV7-2
CASSFKFGGSTYEQYF TGTGCCAGCAGTTTCAAGTTTGGAGGCAGTACCTACGAGCAGTACTTC 16 many TRBJ2-7 - TRBV27
CASRLDRVDNSPLHF TGTGCCAGCAGGTTGGACAGGGTAGATAATTCACCCCTCCACTTT 15 - TRBJ1-6 TRBD1 TRBV12-3/TRBV12-4
CASSLRRDTGELFF TGTGCCAGCAGCTTAAGGAGGGACACCGGGGAGCTGTTTTTT 14 - TRBJ2-2 - TRBV7-2
CASSPTRGYTEAFF TGTGCCAGCAGTCCCACCAGGGGTTACACTGAAGCTTTCTTT 14 many TRBJ1-1 - TRBV7-2
CASSLGGSATYEQYF TGTGCCAGCAGCTTAGGCGGATCCGCAACCTACGAGCAGTACTTC 15 - TRBJ2-7 - TRBV11-2
CASSLEGREDTQYF TGCGCCAGCAGCTTGGAGGGGCGGGAGGATACGCAGTATTTT 14 many TRBJ2-3 TRBD2 TRBV5-1
CSVELVHEQFF TGCAGCGTTGAATTGGTCCATGAGCAGTTCTTC 11 - TRBJ2-1 - TRBV29-1
CASSLDRGRGQGYTF TGTGCCAGCAGCTTAGATCGAGGCAGGGGGCAAGGCTACACCTTC 15 many TRBJ1-2 TRBD1 TRBV11-2
CASESTVNTEAFF TGTGCCAGCGAGTCGACAGTGAACACTGAAGCTTTCTTT 13 few TRBJ1-1 - TRBV4-2
CSAAAPYTEAFF TGCAGCGCCGCCGCCCCGTACACTGAAGCTTTCTTT 12 few TRBJ1-1 - TRBV29-1
CASSLSGRALSSYNSPLHF TGTGCCAGCAGCTTAAGCGGCCGGGCACTGAGCTCCTATAATTCACCCCTCCACTTT 19 - TRBJ1-6 - TRBV7-8
CASSRGGGETQYF TGTGCCAGCAGTCGGGGGGGAGGCGAGACCCAGTACTTC 13 many TRBJ2-5 TRBD2 TRBV6-5
CASTPRAGGEETQYF TGCGCCAGCACCCCCCGTGCCGGGGGCGAGGAGACCCAGTACTTC 15 few TRBJ2-5 - TRBV5-1
CSVGGRFLNTEAFF TGCAGTGTTGGGGGACGGTTTTTGAACACTGAAGCTTTCTTT 14 - TRBJ1-1 - TRBV20-1
CASSLPRAGQTEAFF TGTGCCAGCAGCTTACCCCGGGCAGGGCAAACTGAAGCTTTCTTT 15 many TRBJ1-1 - TRBV7-6
CASRAGMSTDTQYF TGTGCCAGCAGGGCGGGGATGAGCACAGATACGCAGTATTTT 14 many TRBJ2-3 - TRBV6-6
CSVAGGGDRADNEQFF TGCAGCGTTGCGGGGGGCGGCGACAGGGCAGACAATGAGCAGTTCTTC 16 many TRBJ2-1 - TRBV29-1
CASSATSRETQYF TGTGCCAGCAGCGCGACTAGCCGGGAGACCCAGTACTTC 13 many TRBJ2-5 TRBD2 TRBV3-1
CSARNGLPNSPLHF TGCAGTGCTAGAAACGGTCTACCCAATTCACCCCTCCACTTT 14 - TRBJ1-6 - TRBV20-1
CRTKRGAGSTDTQYF TGCAGGACGAAGCGGGGGGCCGGTAGCACAGATACGCAGTATTTT 15 many TRBJ2-3 TRBD2 TRBV20-1
CASSSGSTEAFF TGTGCCAGCAGCTCCGGGAGCACTGAAGCTTTCTTT 12 many TRBJ1-1 - TRBV28
CSVGGPLSEQFF TGCAGCGTTGGGGGGCCCTTGAGTGAGCAGTTCTTC 12 many TRBJ2-1 - TRBV29-1
CSATLRGADTQYF TGCAGTGCTACCCTCCGGGGGGCAGATACGCAGTATTTT 13 - TRBJ2-3 TRBD2 TRBV20-1
CASSPGLAGVDTQYF TGTGCCAGCAGCCCGGGACTAGCGGGGGTGGATACGCAGTATTTT 15 many TRBJ2-3 TRBD2 TRBV5-8
CSASSGGATGELFF TGCAGTGCTAGTAGCGGGGGGGCCACCGGGGAGCTGTTTTTT 14 - TRBJ2-2 TRBD2 TRBV20-1
CASSPLAGGHQETQYF TGTGCCAGCTCACCACTGGCCGGGGGCCACCAAGAGACCCAGTACTTC 16 many TRBJ2-5 - TRBV18
CASGPDRGSQETQYF TGTGCTAGTGGCCCTGACAGGGGAAGCCAAGAGACCCAGTACTTC 15 once TRBJ2-5 TRBD1 TRBV12-5